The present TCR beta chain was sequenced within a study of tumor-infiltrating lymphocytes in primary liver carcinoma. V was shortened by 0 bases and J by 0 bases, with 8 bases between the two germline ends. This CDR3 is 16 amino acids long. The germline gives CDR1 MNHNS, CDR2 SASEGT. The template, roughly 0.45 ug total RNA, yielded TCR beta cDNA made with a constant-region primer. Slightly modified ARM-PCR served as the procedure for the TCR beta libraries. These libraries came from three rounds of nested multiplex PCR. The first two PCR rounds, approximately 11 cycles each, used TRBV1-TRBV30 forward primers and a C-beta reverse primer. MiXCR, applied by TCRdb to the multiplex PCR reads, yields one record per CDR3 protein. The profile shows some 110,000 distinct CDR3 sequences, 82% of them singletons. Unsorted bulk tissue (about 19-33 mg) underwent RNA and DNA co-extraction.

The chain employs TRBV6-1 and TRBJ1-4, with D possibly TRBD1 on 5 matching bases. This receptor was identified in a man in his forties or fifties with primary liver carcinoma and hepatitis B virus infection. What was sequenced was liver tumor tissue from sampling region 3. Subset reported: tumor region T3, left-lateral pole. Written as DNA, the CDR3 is TGTGCCAGCAGTGAAGCGGGGACTGCAACTAATGAAAAACTGTTTTTT. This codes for CASSEAGTATNEKLFF.